This TCR beta chain derives from a study of T cell responses to AZD1222 COVID-19 vaccine. For the study at large: Pooling of second doses given at about 4 or about 12 weeks was done. Study observations and caveats: There were mostly white British donors and more females than males, and clonal diversity was possibly underestimated. The study found vaccine-associated CD4 TCRs spanning spike, dominant at 160-218 and 743-854.

The repertoire was sequenced with immunoSEQ multiplex PCR; TCRdb's copy has only in-frame clones and lacks some. In the table there are 150,000 or so clones, 80% to 95% of which are singletons. In the case of this clone: Its antigen is currently unknown.

Germline V gene sequence: CDR1 SGHRS, CDR2 YFSETQ. V was clipped by 4 bases and J by 0 bases; unmatched bases: 4. There are 15 residues in the CDR3. The sequence was collected from an adult in good health. This sequence joins TRBV5-1 and TRBJ2-1; TRBD1 matches 7 bases. Here the sequenced sample was peripheral blood, taken on day 0 of AZD1222 vaccination. CDR3 DNA sequence: TGCGCCAGCAGCCGGGACAGCGACTCCTACAATGAGCAGTTCTTC. Protein sequence: CASSRDSDSYNEQFF. Together with reference TRBV5-1 and TRBJ2-1, the CDR3 gives the full variable domain: KAGVTQTPRYLIKTRGQQVTLSCSPISGHRSVSWYQQTPGQGLQFLFEYFSETQRNKGNFPGRFSGRQFSNSRSEMNVSTLELGDSALYLCASSRDSDSYNEQFFGPGTRLTVL.